This TCR beta chain appears in the sequencing data of a study of blood T cell repertoires in COVID-19. On the study more broadly: The study drew acute and convalescent COVID-19 samples from the United States, Italy and Spain. T cells, B-cell-depleted T cells, or PBMCs supplied cDNA or gDNA.

Authors' processing steps: Nucleated cell number was recorded as an estimate derived from reference gene primer amplification. TCRdb's table, derived via immunoSEQ multiplex PCR, lists solely in-frame clones and lacks some. Clonal size and the V and J genes are those of that table, whereas D and trimming came from the DNA. Of about 80,000 clones in the sample, approximately 84% were seen once. The specimen was peripheral blood. This receptor was identified in a human donor in a cohort sampled during active COVID-19.

CDR3 DNA: TGTGCCAGCAGTGAATCGGGAGGGCGCACCGGGGAGCTGTTTTTT. It is translated as CASSESGGRTGELFF. The chain is built from TRBV25-1 and TRBJ2-2; 8 bases are shared with TRBD2. With V trimmed by 1 base and J by 4 bases, 2 bases remained unmatched. The germline V gene has CDR1 MGHDK and CDR2 SYGVNS. The CDR3 is 15 residues long.